This is a list of T cell receptor beta chains from one sample in a study of tumor-infiltrating lymphocytes in primary liver carcinoma. TCRdb itself ran the multiplex PCR reads through MiXCR, one entry per CDR3 protein. The sample holds about 120,000 distinct CDR3 sequences, nearly 70% seen once. Sequences were obtained from tumor-adjacent normal liver tissue. Source of these receptors: a woman in her sixties with primary liver carcinoma and hepatitis B virus infection. Both conserved end residues are part of each CDR3. The order of the fields is J gene, V gene, clone size, D gene, CDR3 DNA, CDR3 protein. The D gene is left open where the match is weak. Where a row states a size, it is once, few, many or the class of an expanded clone; other rows omit it.

J gene: TRBJ2-3
V gene: TRBV11-3
clone size: NA
D gene: NA
CDR3 DNA: TGTGCCAGCAGATATACAGGTACACAGTATTTT
CDR3 protein: CASRYTGTQYF

J gene: TRBJ2-7
V gene: TRBV28
clone size: NA
D gene: NA
CDR3 DNA: TGTGCCAGCAGTTTTTTCCAAGTGGGAGTAAGAAACGAGCAGTACTTC
CDR3 protein: CASSFFQVGVRNEQYF

J gene: TRBJ1-4
V gene: TRBV11-2
clone size: NA
D gene: NA
CDR3 DNA: TGTGTCAGCAGCCGATCCAGAGAAAAATTGTCTTTT
CDR3 protein: CVSSRSREKLSF

J gene: TRBJ1-2
V gene: TRBV28
clone size: many
D gene: NA
CDR3 DNA: TGTGCCAGCAGTTTATGGAGGGTCGGTGGCTACACCTTC
CDR3 protein: CASSLWRVGGYTF

J gene: TRBJ2-4
V gene: TRBV12-3/TRBV12-4
clone size: NA
D gene: TRBD2
CDR3 DNA: TGTGCCAGCAGTTTAAAGACTAGCGGGAATTTCCACTTC
CDR3 protein: CASSLKTSGNFHF

J gene: TRBJ1-5
V gene: TRBV6-1
clone size: NA
D gene: NA
CDR3 DNA: TGTGCCAGCAGTGAAGACGGATGGTGCAATCAGCCCCAGCATTTT
CDR3 protein: CASSEDGWCNQPQHF

J gene: TRBJ1-3
V gene: TRBV6-2/TRBV6-3
clone size: NA
D gene: NA
CDR3 DNA: TGTGCCAGCAGGCTCGACATCTCTGGAAACACCATATATTTT
CDR3 protein: CASRLDISGNTIYF

J gene: TRBJ2-5
V gene: TRBV29-1
clone size: once
D gene: NA
CDR3 DNA: TGCAGCGTTTTCAAGTTAGGGACCCAGTACTTC
CDR3 protein: CSVFKLGTQYF

J gene: TRBJ2-7
V gene: TRBV11-2
clone size: NA
D gene: TRBD1
CDR3 DNA: TGTGCCAGCAGCTCTTACCTGGGACAGGTTTACGAGCAGCACTTC
CDR3 protein: CASSSYLGQVYEQHF

J gene: TRBJ2-1
V gene: TRBV27
clone size: few
D gene: TRBD1
CDR3 DNA: TGTGCCAGCAGCGGACAGGGGAAGAATGAGCAGTTCTTC
CDR3 protein: CASSGQGKNEQFF

J gene: TRBJ2-7
V gene: TRBV12-3/TRBV12-4
clone size: NA
D gene: NA
CDR3 DNA: TGTGCCAGCAACAAGGACATGGACTCTCGCGAGCGGTACTTC
CDR3 protein: CASNKDMDSRERYF

J gene: TRBJ2-3
V gene: TRBV6-9
clone size: once
D gene: TRBD2
CDR3 DNA: TGTGTCGGCAGTTATGGTGCGGGGACTAGCACAGATACGCTGTATTTT
CDR3 protein: CVGSYGAGTSTDTLYF

J gene: TRBJ2-1
V gene: TRBV6-2/TRBV6-3
clone size: NA
D gene: NA
CDR3 DNA: TGTGCCAGTAGGGGTAGTACCTGGTCCTACAATGAGCAGTTCTTC
CDR3 protein: CASRGSTWSYNEQFF

J gene: TRBJ2-4
V gene: TRBV11-2
clone size: NA
D gene: NA
CDR3 DNA: TGTGCCAGCAGCCCAGGCAGGCTTCTAAGCGTGAGGGACATTGAGTACTTC
CDR3 protein: CASSPGRLLSVRDIEYF

J gene: TRBJ1-2
V gene: TRBV5-8
clone size: NA
D gene: TRBD1
CDR3 DNA: TGTGCCAGTAACTTGATTACAGGGGGCGACTATGGCTACACCTTC
CDR3 protein: CASNLITGGDYGYTF

J gene: TRBJ1-3
V gene: TRBV19
clone size: few
D gene: NA
CDR3 DNA: TGTGCCAGTAGTAAGCGGACGAAATCTGGAAACACCATATATTTT
CDR3 protein: CASSKRTKSGNTIYF

J gene: TRBJ2-5
V gene: TRBV5-5
clone size: NA
D gene: NA
CDR3 DNA: TGTGACAGCAGCCTTGGACTCATGAACCAAGAGACCGAGTACTTC
CDR3 protein: CDSSLGLMNQETEYF

J gene: TRBJ1-5
V gene: TRBV7-9
clone size: NA
D gene: NA
CDR3 DNA: TGTGCCAGCAGCTTAGCAGGTTCTGAGAACAATCAGCCCCAGCATTTT
CDR3 protein: CASSLAGSENNQPQHF